The 13 T cell receptor beta chains given below trace back to one sample, sequenced in a study of T cell repertoires in cytomegalovirus infection (dated by TCRdb to between 2017 and 2020). Antigen specificity for these receptors is unknown. Taken with the paper, the label for treatment or condition translates to: in vitro stimulation with specific CMV peptide epitopes to enrich CMV-specific T cells. This sample was sequenced with an Illumina HiSeq 1500. TCRdb reworked the public reads: Q25 trimming with fastp, MiXCR clone assembly, productive beta chains retained. Here each entry gathers all rows of one CDR3 protein and keeps the most common genes and DNA. A total of 750,000 to 950,000 distinct CDR3 sequences appear in this sample, just under 30% of them only once. Of the sample, under 15% falls within the top ten clones. The sequences come from cultured CD8+ T cells from PBMCs, collected from culture after CMV antigen stimulation. These receptors were obtained from a human donor in good health (CMV status not recorded). Some clones in this sample may be carry-over from other donors' samples.

This rearrangement joins TRBV29-1 to TRBJ1-2; D remains unclear. This CDR3 region has 12 residues. V was pared by 3 bases and J by 4 bases, with 9 bases between. The V gene's germline CDR1 is SQVTM and CDR2 ANQGSEA. The CDR3: CSVDPDLYGYTF. CDR3 nucleotides: TGCAGCGTTGACCCAGATCTCTATGGCTACACCTTC.

This clonotype was observed many times. The CDR3 DNA reads as TGTGCCAGTGAGATTCGACCCCACACTGAAGCTTTCTTT. Translated, it gives CASEIRPHTEAFF. The V gene is TRBV6-2 or TRBV6-3, the J gene TRBJ1-1; D remains unclear. Trimming pared 9 bases from V and 3 bases from J, leaving 14 bases between. The CDR3 sequence is 13 residues long. Germline V gives CDR1 MNHEY, CDR2 SVGEGT.

CDR3 amino acids: CASSQDRSGNEDIQYF. The CDR3 DNA reads TGCGCCAGCAGCCAAGATCGCTCCGGGAATGAGGACATTCAGTACTTC. The rearrangement uses TRBV4-1 and TRBJ2-4; TRBD2 might be the D (5 bases). Germline lookup yields CDR1 MGHRA and CDR2 YSYEKL. V lost 0 bases, J lost 8 bases, and 17 bases lay in between. This CDR3 has 16 residues.

In regard to this clonotype: At one end, the junction sequence differs from germline, possibly due to a read error. The rearrangement links TRBV12-3 or TRBV12-4 to TRBJ2-5; a weak D match, TRBD1 (5 bases). The CDR3 is 12 amino acids. The CDR3 here is CASKGSMETQCF. In DNA form, the CDR3 reads TGTGCCAGCAAGGGGTCGATGGAGACCCAGTGCTTC.

This clonotype was picked up many times. The chain is built from TRBV7-6 and TRBJ2-5; tentatively, D is TRBD1 or TRBD2 (5 bases each). The CDR3 runs 15 residues. Per germline, CDR1 SGHVS and CDR2 FNYEAQ. V was pared by 7 bases and J by 0 bases, with 15 bases between. The CDR3 spells CASIPLGGDQETQYF. The CDR3 nucleotides are TGTGCCAGCATCCCTCTTGGGGGAGACCAAGAGACCCAGTACTTC. The variable domain in full, completed from reference TRBV7-6 and TRBJ2-5, reads GAGVSQSPRYKVTKRGQDVALRCDPISGHVSLYWYRQALGQGPEFLTYFNYEAQQDKSGLPNDRFSAERPEGSISTLTIQRTEQRDSAMYRCASIPLGGDQETQYFGPGTRLLVL.

The CDR3 coding sequence is TGTGCCAGCAGCTTAGTTTTCGCAGGGGCTTCCCCCACTCAGCCCCAGCATTTT. Translation gives CASSLVFAGASPTQPQHF. The chain carries TRBV7-9 and TRBJ1-5; tentative D call: TRBD1 (6 bases). This CDR3 comprises 18 residues. V was pared by 1 base and J by 6 bases, with 22 bases between. Germline CDR1 reads SEHNR; CDR2 reads FQNEAQ (reference sequence).

This clonotype has at least ten counts. J is TRBJ2-4 and V is TRBV7-2, with a tentative D call TRBD1 (5 bases). Trimming took off 5 bases at V and 0 bases at J, with 14 bases between the two ends. CDR3 size: 16 residues. Germline-derived CDR1 and CDR2 are SGHTA and FQGNSA. DNA for the CDR3: TGTGCCAGCAGCGAGACAGTACAACTAGCCAAAAACATTCAGTACTTC. Its translation: CASSETVQLAKNIQYF. The entire variable domain, with the rest obtained from reference TRBV7-2 and TRBJ2-4, is as follows: GAGVSQSPSNKVTEKGKDVELRCDPISGHTALYWYRQSLGQGLEFLIYFQGNSAPDKSGLPSDRFSAERTGGSVSTLTIQRTQQEDSAVYLCASSETVQLAKNIQYFGAGTRLSVL.

This clonotype was detected only a few times. The V gene is TRBV6-5, the J gene TRBJ2-7; 10 bases map to TRBD2. Germline V gene lookup returns CDR1 MNHEY and CDR2 SVGAGI. The V and J ends lost 6 bases and 6 bases, in that order; junction bases with no gene match: 14. This CDR3 spans 16 amino acids. Here the CDR3 reads CASSPLAGDGAGEQYF. For the CDR3, the DNA is TGTGCCAGCAGCCCGCTAGCGGGGGACGGTGCGGGCGAGCAGTACTTC.

This clonotype has just a few counts. This chain joins TRBV19 and TRBJ2-1, with D possibly being TRBD2 (6 bases). Deletions cut 4 bases from V and 9 bases from J, with 16 bases between. In germline, CDR1 is LNHDA, CDR2 SQIVND (reference sequence). The CDR3 contains 14 residues. The CDR3 is CASSTRDWGGEQFF. CDR3 DNA sequence: TGTGCCAGTAGTACCCGGGACTGGGGCGGTGAGCAGTTCTTC. The full variable domain, in which reference TRBV19 and TRBJ2-1 provide the parts outside the CDR3, is DGGITQSPKYLFRKEGQNVTLSCEQNLNHDAMYWYRQDPGQGLRLIYYSQIVNDFQKGDIAEGYSVSREKKESFPLTVTSAQKNPTAFYLCASSTRDWGGEQFFGPGTRLTVL.

V and J are TRBV2 and TRBJ2-7; weak D call: TRBD1 (5 bases). The V end was cut by 9 bases, the J end by 0 bases, with 18 bases between. Germline values: CDR1 SNHLY, CDR2 FYNNEI. The CDR3 is 15 amino acids. The chain's CDR3 is CARGQWQDPSYEQYV. Here the CDR3 DNA reads TGTGCCAGGGGGCAATGGCAGGACCCCTCCTACGAGCAGTACGTC.

This clonotype was observed many times. The chain carries TRBV7-8 and TRBJ2-5, with TRBD2 as a possible D gene (7 bases). Germline V gives CDR1 SGHVS, CDR2 FQNEAQ. The V end was cut by 1 base, the J end by 3 bases, with 12 bases between. The CDR3 extends over 15 amino acids. Here the CDR3 reads CASSLGAGAEETQYF. CDR3 DNA sequence: TGTGCCAGCAGCTTAGGGGCGGGGGCAGAAGAGACCCAGTACTTC.

The table lists this clonotype with a few counts. The chain employs TRBV20-1 and TRBJ2-2, with 7 bases that match TRBD2. Germline trimming cut 4 bases from V and 6 bases from J; bases unmatched to any gene: 11. Germline values: CDR1 DFQATT, CDR2 SNEGSKA (reference sequence). The CDR3 spans 15 residues. CDR3 DNA sequence: TGCAGTGCTAACCCTTCGACTAGCCGGCCCGGGGAGCTGTTTTTT. It encodes CSANPSTSRPGELFF.

This clonotype was observed many times. The chain is built from TRBV6-2 or TRBV6-3 and TRBJ2-4, with D possibly being TRBD1 (5 bases). The ends were cut back, 5 bases at V and 1 base at J, with 15 bases in the middle. Germline V lookup: CDR1 MNHEY, CDR2 SVGEGT. This CDR3 comprises 16 residues. CDR3 region: CASSPLPGKAKNIQYF. CDR3 in DNA: TGTGCCAGCAGTCCCCTACCAGGGAAGGCCAAAAACATTCAGTACTTC.